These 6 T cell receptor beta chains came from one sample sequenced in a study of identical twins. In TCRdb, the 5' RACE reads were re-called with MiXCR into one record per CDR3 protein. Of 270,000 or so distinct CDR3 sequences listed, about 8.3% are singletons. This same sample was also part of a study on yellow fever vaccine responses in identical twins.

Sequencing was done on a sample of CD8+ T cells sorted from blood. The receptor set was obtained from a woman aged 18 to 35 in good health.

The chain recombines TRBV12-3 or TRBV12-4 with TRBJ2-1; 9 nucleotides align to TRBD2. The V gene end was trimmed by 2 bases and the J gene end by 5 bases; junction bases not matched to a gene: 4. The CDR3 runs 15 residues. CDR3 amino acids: CASSLIAGVHNEQFF. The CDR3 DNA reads TGTGCCAGCAGTTTAATAGCGGGAGTGCACAATGAGCAGTTCTTC.

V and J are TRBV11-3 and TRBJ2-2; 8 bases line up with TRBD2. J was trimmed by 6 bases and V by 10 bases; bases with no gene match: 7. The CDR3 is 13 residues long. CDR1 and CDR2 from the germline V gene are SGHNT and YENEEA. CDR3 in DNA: TGTGCCACGAGCGGGAGATTTTCCGGGGAGCTGTTTTTT. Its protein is CATSGRFSGELFF. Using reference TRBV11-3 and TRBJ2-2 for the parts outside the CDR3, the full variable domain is EAGVVQSPRYKIIEKKQPVAFWCNPISGHNTLYWYLQNLGQGPELLIRYENEEAVDDSQLPKDRFSAERLKGVDSTLKIQPAELGDSAVYLCATSGRFSGELFFGEGSRLTVL.

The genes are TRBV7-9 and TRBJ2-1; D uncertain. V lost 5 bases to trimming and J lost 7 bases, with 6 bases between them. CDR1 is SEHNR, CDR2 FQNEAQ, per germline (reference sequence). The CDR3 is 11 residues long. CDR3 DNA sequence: TGTGCCAGCAGCATAACTAATGAGCAGTTCTTC. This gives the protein CASSITNEQFF.

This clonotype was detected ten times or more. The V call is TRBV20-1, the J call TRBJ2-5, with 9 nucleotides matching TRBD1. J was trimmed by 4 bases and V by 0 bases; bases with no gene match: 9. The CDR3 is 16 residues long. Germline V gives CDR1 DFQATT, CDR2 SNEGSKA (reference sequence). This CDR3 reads CSARDPGQGDAETQYF. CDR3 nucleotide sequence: TGCAGTGCTAGAGACCCGGGACAGGGCGACGCAGAGACCCAGTACTTC.

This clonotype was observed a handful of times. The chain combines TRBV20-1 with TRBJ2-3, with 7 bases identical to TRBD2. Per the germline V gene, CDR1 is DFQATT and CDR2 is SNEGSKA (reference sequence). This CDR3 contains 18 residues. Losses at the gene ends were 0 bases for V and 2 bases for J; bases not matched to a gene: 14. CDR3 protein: CSARDLRREGRYTDTQYF. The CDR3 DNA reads TGCAGTGCTAGAGATCTGAGAAGGGAGGGCCGTTACACAGATACGCAGTATTTT.

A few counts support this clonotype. The CDR3 region is CASSKRTSGGHEQYF. Written as DNA, the CDR3 is TGTGCCAGCAGCAAGAGGACTAGCGGCGGCCACGAGCAGTACTTC. The chain couples TRBV27 to TRBJ2-7; 10 nucleotides match TRBD2. CDR1 and CDR2 from the germline V gene are MNHEY and SMNVEV (reference sequence). This CDR3 is 15 amino acids long. The V segment lost 6 bases and the J segment 5 bases; nucleotides outside the gene matches: 10.